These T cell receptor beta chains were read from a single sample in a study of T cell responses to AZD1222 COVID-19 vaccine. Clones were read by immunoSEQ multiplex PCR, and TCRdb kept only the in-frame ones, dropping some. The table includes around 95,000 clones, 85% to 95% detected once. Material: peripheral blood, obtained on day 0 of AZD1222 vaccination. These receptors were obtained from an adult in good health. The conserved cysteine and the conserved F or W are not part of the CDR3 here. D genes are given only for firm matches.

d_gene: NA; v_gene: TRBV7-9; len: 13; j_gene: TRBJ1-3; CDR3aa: ANSLDGSGGNTIY
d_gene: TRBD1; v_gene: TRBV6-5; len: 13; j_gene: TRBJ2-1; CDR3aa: ASNRQGPSYNEQF
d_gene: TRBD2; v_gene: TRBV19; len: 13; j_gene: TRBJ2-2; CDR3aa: ASSTGLAGSGELF
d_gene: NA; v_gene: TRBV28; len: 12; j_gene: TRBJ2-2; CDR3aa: ASSPPGGVGELF
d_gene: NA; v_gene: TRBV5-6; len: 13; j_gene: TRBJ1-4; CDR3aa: ASSKPGHASEKLF
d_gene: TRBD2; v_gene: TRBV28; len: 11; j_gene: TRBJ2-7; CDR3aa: ASLAGGVYEQY
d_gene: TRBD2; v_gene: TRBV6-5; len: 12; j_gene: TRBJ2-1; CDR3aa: AVQLTAGANEQF
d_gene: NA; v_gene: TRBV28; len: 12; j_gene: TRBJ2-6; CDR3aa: ASSSNYGANVLT
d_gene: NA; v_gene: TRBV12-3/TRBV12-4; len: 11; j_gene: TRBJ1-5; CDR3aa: ASSGPGGQPQH
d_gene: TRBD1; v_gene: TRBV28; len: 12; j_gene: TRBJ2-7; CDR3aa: ASSSGGESYGQY
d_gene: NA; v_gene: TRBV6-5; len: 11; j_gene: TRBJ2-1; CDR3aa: ASSYLGDNEQF
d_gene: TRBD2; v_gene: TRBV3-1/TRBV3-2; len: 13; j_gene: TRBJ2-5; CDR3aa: ASSRLGTAGETQY
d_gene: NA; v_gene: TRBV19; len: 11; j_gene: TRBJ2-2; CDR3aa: ASIQGNTGELF
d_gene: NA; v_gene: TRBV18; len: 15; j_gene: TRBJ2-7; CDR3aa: ASSPLSPGGSFYEQY
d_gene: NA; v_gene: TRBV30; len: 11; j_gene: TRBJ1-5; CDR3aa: AWSRYSNQPQH
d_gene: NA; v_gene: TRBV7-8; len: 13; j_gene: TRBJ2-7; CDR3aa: ASSLAGDLLYEQY
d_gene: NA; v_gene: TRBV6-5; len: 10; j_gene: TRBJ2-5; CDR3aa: ASRTGGETQY
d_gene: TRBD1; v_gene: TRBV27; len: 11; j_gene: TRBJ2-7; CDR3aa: ASSLRGGGEQY
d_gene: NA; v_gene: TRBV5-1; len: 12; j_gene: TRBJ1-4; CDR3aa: ASSLLGGNEKLF
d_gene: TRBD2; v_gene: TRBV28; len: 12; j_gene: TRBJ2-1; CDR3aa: ASRGLARSNEQF
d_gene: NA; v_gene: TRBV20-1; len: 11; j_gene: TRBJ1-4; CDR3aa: SASREVDEKLF
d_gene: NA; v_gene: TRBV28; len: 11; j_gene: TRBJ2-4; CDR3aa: ATYRTDENIQY
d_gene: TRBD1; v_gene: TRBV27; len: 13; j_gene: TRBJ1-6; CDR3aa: ASSTGQGYNSPLH
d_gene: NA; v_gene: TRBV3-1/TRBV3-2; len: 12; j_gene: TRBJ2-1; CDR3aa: ASSQGSGGDEQF
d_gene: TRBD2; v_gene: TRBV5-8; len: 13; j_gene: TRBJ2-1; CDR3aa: ASSLGLAAYNEQF
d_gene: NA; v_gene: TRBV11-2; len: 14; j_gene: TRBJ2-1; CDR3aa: ASSLGASRGYNEQF
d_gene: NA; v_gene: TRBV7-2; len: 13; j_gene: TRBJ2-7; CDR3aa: ASSLGGGKTYEQY
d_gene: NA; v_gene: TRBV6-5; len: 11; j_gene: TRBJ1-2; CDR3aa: ASSSDRLGGYT
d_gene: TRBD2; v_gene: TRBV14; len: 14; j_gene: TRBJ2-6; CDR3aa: ASRLAGGIGANVLT
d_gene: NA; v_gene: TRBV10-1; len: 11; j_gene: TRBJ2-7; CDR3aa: ASIDRPPYEQY
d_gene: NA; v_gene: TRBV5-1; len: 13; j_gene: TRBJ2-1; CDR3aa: ASSTDPQSYNEQF
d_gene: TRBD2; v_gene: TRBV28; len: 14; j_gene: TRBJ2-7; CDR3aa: ASSVAGTSASYEQY
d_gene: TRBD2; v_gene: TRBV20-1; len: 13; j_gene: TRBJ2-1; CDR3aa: SASPGTSGYNEQF
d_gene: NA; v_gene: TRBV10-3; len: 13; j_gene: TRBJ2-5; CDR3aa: AISEGADFGETQY
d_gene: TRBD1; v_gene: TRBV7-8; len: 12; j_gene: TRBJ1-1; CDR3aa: ASGRGGPNTEAF
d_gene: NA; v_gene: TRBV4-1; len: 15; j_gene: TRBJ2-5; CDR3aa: ASSHQPPGALQETQY
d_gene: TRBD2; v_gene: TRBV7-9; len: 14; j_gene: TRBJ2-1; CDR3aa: ASSLASGRSYNEQF
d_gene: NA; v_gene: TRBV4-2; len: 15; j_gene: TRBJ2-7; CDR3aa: ASSQGYIDSSSYEQY
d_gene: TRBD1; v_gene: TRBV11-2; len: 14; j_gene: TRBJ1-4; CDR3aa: ASSLRQGALGEKLF
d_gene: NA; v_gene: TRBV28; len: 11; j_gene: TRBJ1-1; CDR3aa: ASSLSPREFAF
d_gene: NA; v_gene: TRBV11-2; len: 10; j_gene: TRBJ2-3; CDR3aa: ASSLEPSTQY
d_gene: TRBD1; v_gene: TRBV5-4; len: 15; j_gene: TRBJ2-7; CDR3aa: ASSSAPGTGVRYEQY
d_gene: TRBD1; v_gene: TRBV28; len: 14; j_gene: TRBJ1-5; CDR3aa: ASGQGAGFSSGAQH
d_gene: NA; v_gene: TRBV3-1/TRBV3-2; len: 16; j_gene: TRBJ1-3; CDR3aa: ASSQDWAGIKSGNTIY
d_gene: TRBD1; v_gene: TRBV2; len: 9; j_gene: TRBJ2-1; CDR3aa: ASSEAGTGF
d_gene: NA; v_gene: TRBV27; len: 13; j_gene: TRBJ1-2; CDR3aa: ASSLSQRPNYGYT
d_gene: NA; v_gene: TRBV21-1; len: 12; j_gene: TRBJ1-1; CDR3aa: ASSKDRAGTEAF
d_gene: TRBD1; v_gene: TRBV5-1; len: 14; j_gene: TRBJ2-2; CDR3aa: ASSLGQGAGTGELF
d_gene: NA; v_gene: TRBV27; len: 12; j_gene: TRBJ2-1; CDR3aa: ASSFVGGYNEQF
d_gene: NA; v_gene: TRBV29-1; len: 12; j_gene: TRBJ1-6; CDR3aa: SVGDGKYNSPLH
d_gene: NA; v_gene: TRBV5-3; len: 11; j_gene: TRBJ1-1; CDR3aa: ARSPNEATEAF
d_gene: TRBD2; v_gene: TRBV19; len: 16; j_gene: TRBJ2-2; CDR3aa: ASSIGLAGGLSTGELF
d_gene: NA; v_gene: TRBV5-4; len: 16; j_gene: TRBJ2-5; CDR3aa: ASSLEGVTRDQQETQY
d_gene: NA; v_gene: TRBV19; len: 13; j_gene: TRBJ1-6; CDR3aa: ASSTLDSPNSPLH
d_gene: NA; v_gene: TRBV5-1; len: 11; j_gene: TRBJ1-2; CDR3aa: ASSLGRVDGYT
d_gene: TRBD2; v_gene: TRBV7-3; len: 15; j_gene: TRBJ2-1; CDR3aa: ASSLKGASGTYNEQF
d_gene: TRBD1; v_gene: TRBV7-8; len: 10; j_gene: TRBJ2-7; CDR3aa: ASSLARRGKY
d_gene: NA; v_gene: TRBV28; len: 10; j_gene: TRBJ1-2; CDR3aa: ASCQVGYGYT